The entry below gives a single T cell receptor beta chain sequence along with its context. The antigen is not known. Sequence at one end of the junction differs from germline and may be a read error. This sample's RNA came from whole unsorted tissue. This specimen comes from a study of tumor and adjacent non-tumor tissue in lung cancer. In the study overall: Histology: eleven to twelve adenocarcinoma, a couple of squamous cell carcinoma, 1 small cell lung cancer. Findings and limits, study-wide: Tumor repertoires had a smaller top 100 clone share than normal lung. Compared with tumor, normal lung showed significantly lower TCR diversity.

A modified ARM-PCR protocol with three rounds of nested PCR amplified TCRbeta. TCRdb processed the multiplex PCR reads anew with MiXCR; each CDR3 protein has one entry. Seen here are about 68,000 distinct CDR3 sequences, 50% to 60% observed once, and the top ten hold 20% to 25%. Input material: lung tumor tissue. This sequence was found in a man in his fifties with non-small cell lung cancer.

The CDR3 DNA reads as TGTGCCAGCAGTTCCCACCGGGGGTCCTACAAAGAGCAATTCTTC. Its protein product is CASSSHRGSYKEQFF. This rearrangement joins TRBV12-3 or TRBV12-4 to TRBJ2-1; possibly TRBD2 for D (6 bases). This CDR3 spans 15 amino acids.